This TCR beta chain was documented in a study of blood T cell repertoires in COVID-19. The overall study: In each case, the material was cDNA or gDNA derived from T cells, B-cell-depleted T cells, or PBMCs.

In this sample, this clone turned up once. Original methodology: Reference gene primers were amplified, and this amplification served to estimate nucleated cell counts. Repertoires were generated with immunoSEQ multiplex PCR, while TCRdb's copy carries only in-frame clones and drops some. The V and J calls and clone size are taken from that table; D and trimming were inferred from the DNA. The table shows some 120,000 clones, with 75% to 85% occurring only once. The clonotype comes from a man aged 40-49 years with active or convalescent COVID-19. Specimen: peripheral blood.

The CDR3 spells CATTRGGGTDTQYF. The CDR3 nucleotides read TGTGCCACAACTCGGGGGGGCGGCACAGATACGCAGTATTTT. The chain combines TRBV15 with TRBJ2-3, with 8 bases identical to TRBD2. CDR3 length: 14 amino acids. Germline V gene lookup returns CDR1 LNHNV and CDR2 YYDKDF (reference sequence). V lost 9 bases to trimming and J lost 1 base; unmatched junction nucleotides: 6.